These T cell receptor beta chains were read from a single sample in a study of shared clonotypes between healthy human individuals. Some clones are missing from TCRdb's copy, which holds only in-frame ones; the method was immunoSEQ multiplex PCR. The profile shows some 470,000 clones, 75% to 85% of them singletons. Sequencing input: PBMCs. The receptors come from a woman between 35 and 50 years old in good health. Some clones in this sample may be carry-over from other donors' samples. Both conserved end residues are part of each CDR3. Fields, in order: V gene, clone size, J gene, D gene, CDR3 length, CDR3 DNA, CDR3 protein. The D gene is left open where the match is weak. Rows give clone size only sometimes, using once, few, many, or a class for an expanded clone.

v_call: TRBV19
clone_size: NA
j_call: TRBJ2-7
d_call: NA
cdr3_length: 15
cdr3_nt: TGTGCCAGTAGTCTTCGGTGGGGCCCCACCTACGAGCAGTACTTC
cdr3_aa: CASSLRWGPTYEQYF

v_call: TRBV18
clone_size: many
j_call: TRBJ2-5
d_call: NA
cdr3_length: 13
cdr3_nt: TGTGCCAGCTCACCATCTCCCCAAGAGACCCAGTACTTC
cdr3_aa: CASSPSPQETQYF

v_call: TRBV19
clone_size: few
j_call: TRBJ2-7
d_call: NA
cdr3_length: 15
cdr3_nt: TGTGCCAGTAGTATTCGCTTGGGGGGGCTGAGCGAGCAGTACTTC
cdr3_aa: CASSIRLGGLSEQYF

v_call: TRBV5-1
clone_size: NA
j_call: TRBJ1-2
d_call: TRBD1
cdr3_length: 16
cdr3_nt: TGCGCCAGCAGCTTGGGAGGACAGGGGCTTAACTATGGCTACACCTTC
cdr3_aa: CASSLGGQGLNYGYTF

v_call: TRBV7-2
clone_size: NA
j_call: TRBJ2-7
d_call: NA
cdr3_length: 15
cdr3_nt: TGTGCCAGCAGCTTAGAAGGGGGGCGCGCCTACGAGCAGTACTTC
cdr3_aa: CASSLEGGRAYEQYF

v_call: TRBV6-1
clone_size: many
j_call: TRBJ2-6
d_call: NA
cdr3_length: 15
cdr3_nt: TGTGCCAGCAGCGCTGACCCCTCTGGGGCCAACGTCCTGACTTTC
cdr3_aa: CASSADPSGANVLTF

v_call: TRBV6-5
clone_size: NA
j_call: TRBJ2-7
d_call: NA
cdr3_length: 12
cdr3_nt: TGTGCCAGCAGCTTCGGAGGGGGCGAGCAGTACTTC
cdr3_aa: CASSFGGGEQYF

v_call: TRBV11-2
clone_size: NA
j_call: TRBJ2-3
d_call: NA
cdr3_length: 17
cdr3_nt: TGTGCCAGCAGCTTTTCGAGGAAACCTCTTAGCACAGATACGCAGTATTTT
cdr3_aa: CASSFSRKPLSTDTQYF

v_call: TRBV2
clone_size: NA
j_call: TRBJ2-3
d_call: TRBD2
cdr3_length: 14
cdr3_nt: TGTGCCAGCAGCGCCAGCGGGAGGGCAGATACGCAGTATTTT
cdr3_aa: CASSASGRADTQYF

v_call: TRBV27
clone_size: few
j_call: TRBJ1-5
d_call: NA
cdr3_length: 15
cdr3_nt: TGTGCCAGCAGTGCGGGTGGGTTTGGCAATCAGCCCCAGCATTTT
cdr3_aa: CASSAGGFGNQPQHF

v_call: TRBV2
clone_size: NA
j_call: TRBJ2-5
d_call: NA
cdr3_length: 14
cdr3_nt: TGTGCCAGCAGTGAGCTGTTAGCCCAAGAGACCCAGTACTTC
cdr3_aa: CASSELLAQETQYF

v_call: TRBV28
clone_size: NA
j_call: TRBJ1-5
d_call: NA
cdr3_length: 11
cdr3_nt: TGTGCCAGCAGTTCAGCGGACCGTAAACATTTT
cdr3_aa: CASSSADRKHF

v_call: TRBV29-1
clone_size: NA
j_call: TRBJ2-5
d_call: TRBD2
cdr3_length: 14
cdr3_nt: TGCAGCGTCGAGCGGGGCCAGCTCCAAGAGACCCAGTACTTC
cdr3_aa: CSVERGQLQETQYF

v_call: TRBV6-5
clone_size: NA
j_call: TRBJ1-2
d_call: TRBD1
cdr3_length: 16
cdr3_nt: TGTGCCAGCAGTTCTATTGGGACAGAGGCCTTGTATGGCTACACCTTC
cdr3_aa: CASSSIGTEALYGYTF

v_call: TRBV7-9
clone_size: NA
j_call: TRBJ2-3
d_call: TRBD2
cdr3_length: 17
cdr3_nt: TGTGCCAGCAGCTTAAATAGCGGGAGTGGGATGGCAGATACGCAGTATTTT
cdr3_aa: CASSLNSGSGMADTQYF

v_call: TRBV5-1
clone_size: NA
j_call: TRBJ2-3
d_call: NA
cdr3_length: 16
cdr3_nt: TGCGCCAGCAGCCACGATTTAAGCGCTAGCACAGATACGCAGTATTTT
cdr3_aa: CASSHDLSASTDTQYF

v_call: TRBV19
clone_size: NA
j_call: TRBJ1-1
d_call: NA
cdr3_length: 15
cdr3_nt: TGTGCCAGTAGTATAAGAGGACCCACCCAAACTGAAGCTTTCTTT
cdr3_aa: CASSIRGPTQTEAFF

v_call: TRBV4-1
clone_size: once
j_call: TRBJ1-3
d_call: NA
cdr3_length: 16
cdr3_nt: TGCGCCAGCAGCCAAGATAACCTGATCTCTGGAAACACCATATATTTT
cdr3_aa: CASSQDNLISGNTIYF

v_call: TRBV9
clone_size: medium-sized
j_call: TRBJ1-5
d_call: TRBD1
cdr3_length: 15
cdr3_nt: TGTGCCAGCAGCGTAGGGACAGGGGGATCTCAGCCCCAGCATTTT
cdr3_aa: CASSVGTGGSQPQHF

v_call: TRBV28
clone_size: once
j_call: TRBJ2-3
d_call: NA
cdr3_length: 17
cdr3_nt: TGTGCCAGCAGTTTTCCCCTAGCGACTGGTGGCACAGATACGCAGTATTTT
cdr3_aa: CASSFPLATGGTDTQYF

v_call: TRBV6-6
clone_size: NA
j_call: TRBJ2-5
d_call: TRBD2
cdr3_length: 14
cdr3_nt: TGTGCCAGCAGCCGGAGCAGCGGGAGTTGGGAGCAGTACTTC
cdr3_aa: CASSRSSGSWEQYF

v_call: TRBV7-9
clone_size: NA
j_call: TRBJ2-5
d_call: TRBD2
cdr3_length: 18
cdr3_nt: TGTGCCAGCAGCTCCGGACTAGCGGAATTCAACCCCGCGGAGACCCAGTACTTC
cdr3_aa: CASSSGLAEFNPAETQYF

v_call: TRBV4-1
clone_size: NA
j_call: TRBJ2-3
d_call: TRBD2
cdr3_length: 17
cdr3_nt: TGCGCCAGCAGCCGCCTGGGGGCGGGAGGGGTCACAGATACGCAGTATTTT
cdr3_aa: CASSRLGAGGVTDTQYF

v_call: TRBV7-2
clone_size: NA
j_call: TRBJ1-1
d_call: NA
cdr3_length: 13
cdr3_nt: TGTGCCAGCAGCTTGAGTAGTGGCATTGAAGCTTTCTTT
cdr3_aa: CASSLSSGIEAFF

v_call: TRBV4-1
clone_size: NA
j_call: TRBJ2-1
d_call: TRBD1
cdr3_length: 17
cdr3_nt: TGCGCCAGCAGCCACCCCGGACAGGGGGCATCCTACAATGAGCAGTTCTTC
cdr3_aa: CASSHPGQGASYNEQFF